This T cell receptor beta chain comes out of a study of CD8 T cells in Susac syndrome. Random hexamers were used to reverse transcribe an amount of roughly 0.5 to 1 ug RNA. Multiplex immunoSEQ PCR targeted 54 Vbeta and 13 Jbeta TCR beta segments. Using its own MiXCR run on the immunoSEQ multiplex PCR reads, TCRdb lists one record per CDR3 protein. Of 150,000 or so distinct CDR3 sequences listed, roughly 93% are singletons. The CDR3 runs 14 residues. Per germline, CDR1 MNHNY and CDR2 SVGAGI (reference sequence). Deletions cut 2 bases from V and 5 bases from J, with 12 bases between. This receptor was obtained from a human donor in good health. V usage is TRBV6-6 and J usage is TRBJ2-5; D unclear. Sequenced: CD4+ T cells from PBMCs. DNA of the CDR3: TGTGCCAGCAGTTACCCAGGCACGAGCGAGACCCAGTACTTC. It translates to CASSYPGTSETQYF.